This TCR beta chain was retrieved from a study of T cells in Graves' hyperthyroidism and ophthalmopathy. What was amplified from RNA transcripts were TCR beta CDR3 regions. Using the HTBI primer set, a first-round RT-PCR was run on the TCR CDR3. TCRdb called the multiplex PCR reads again in MiXCR, with one record for every CDR3 protein. The sample includes hundreds of thousands of distinct CDR3 sequences, around 15% seen only once; the top ten take more than 8.5%. After removal of 4 bases from V and 3 bases from J, the junction contained 3 bases not matched to a gene. Germline loops: CDR1 MGHRA, CDR2 YSYEKL. The CDR3 loop spans 15 amino acids. This clonotype appeared many times.

This clonotype was obtained from a woman under 30 with Graves' hyperthyroidism. The specimen was blood. The rearrangement links TRBV4-1 to TRBJ2-3; 11 bases are shared with TRBD1. The DNA of the CDR3 is TGCGCCAGCAGCCGGGACAGGGGGTGGACAGATACGCAGTATTTT. It specifies CASSRDRGWTDTQYF.